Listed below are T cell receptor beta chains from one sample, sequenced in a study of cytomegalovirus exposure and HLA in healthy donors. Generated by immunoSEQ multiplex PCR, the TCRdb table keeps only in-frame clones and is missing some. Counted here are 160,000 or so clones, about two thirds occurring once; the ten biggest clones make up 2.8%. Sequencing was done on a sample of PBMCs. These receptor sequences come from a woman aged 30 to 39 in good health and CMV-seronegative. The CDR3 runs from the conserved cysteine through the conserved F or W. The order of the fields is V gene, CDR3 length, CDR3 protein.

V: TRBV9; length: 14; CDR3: CASSPTTGNEKLFF
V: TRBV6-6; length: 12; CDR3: CASSSGLYGYTF
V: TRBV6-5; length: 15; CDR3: CASSYSSGRTGELFF
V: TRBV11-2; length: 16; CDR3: CASSLARDRGWDTQYF
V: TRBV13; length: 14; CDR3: CASSLGPVQETQYF
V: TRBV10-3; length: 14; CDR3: CAISDSGWSYEQYF
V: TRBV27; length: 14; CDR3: CASSYGDNNQPQHF
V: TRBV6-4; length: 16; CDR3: CASSDSSGGWDQPQHF
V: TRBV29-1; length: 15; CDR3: CSQTQPAGNYNEQFF
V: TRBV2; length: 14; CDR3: CASYSGRDSYEQYF
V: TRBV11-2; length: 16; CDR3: CASSLAGWAGKETQYF
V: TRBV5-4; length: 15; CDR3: CASSLGQTSTDTQYF
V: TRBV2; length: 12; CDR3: CASSTRDREAFF
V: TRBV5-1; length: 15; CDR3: CASSLTGQAHQPQHF
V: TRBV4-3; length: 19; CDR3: CASSQDLIAGGRDTGELFF
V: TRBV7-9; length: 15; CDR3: CASSPGTTGSEKLFF